The clone carrying this TCR beta chain was recorded once. Germline trimming cut 0 bases from V and 4 bases from J; bases unmatched to any gene: 3. The germline V gene has CDR1 MNHNS and CDR2 SASEGT. This CDR3 has 15 amino acids. These data come from a study of blood T cell repertoires in COVID-19. About the research overall: The United States, Italy and Spain supplied acute and convalescent COVID-19 samples. Nucleic acid was either cDNA or gDNA, and it came from T cells, B-cell-depleted T cells, or PBMCs.

Per the original data handling: Amplification with reference gene primers provided the estimates of nucleated cell counts. Some clones are missing from TCRdb's copy, which holds only in-frame ones; the method was immunoSEQ multiplex PCR. V, J and clone size reflect that table, while D and trimming were determined from the DNA. The sample carries tens of thousands of clones, over 75% recorded once. The sequence was collected from a man aged 45 to 65 with active COVID-19. Material for sequencing was peripheral blood. The chain carries TRBV6-1 and TRBJ1-2, with 9 bases lining up with TRBD1. The CDR3 sequence: CASSEAQTGGYGYTF. The CDR3 nucleotides are TGTGCCAGCAGTGAAGCGCAGACAGGGGGCTATGGCTACACCTTC.